One sample yielded the 8 T cell receptor beta chains listed below, sequenced in a study of vaccination and CD4 T cells after COVID-19. No antigens are known for them. Oncomine TCR Beta short-read sequencing was applied to DNA from cultured CD4+ T cells. TCRdb re-derived calls from the PCR reads in MiXCR, one entry per CDR3 protein. The sample yields about 22,000 distinct CDR3 sequences, about 31% seen once. Treatment meaning: roughly nine-day PBMC culture with coronavirus spike peptide pools or control peptides (ViraFEST assay). The source material was cultured CD4+ T cells from blood. The receptors originated from a human donor with COVID-19.

The chain carries TRBV12-3 or TRBV12-4 and TRBJ2-2; no clear D. The CDR3 length is 14 residues. The V gene lost 3 bases and the J gene lost 3 bases, with 8 bases spanning the gap. CDR3 sequence: CASSFSYDTGELFF. The CDR3 DNA sequence: TGTGCCAGCAGTTTTTCCTACGACACCGGGGAGCTGTTTTTT.

The chain is built from TRBV7-2 and TRBJ1-2; D is unclear. The CDR3 consists of 12 residues. CDR1 is SGHTA, CDR2 FQGNSA, per germline. V was shortened by 1 base and J by 7 bases, with 7 bases between the two germline ends. CDR3 region: CASSLDTAGYTF. The DNA of the CDR3 is TGTGCCAGCAGCTTAGATACAGCTGGCTACACCTTC. Full variable domain (remainder filled in from reference TRBV7-2 and TRBJ1-2): GAGVSQSPSNKVTEKGKDVELRCDPISGHTALYWYRQSLGQGLEFLIYFQGNSAPDKSGLPSDRFSAERTGGSVSTLTIQRTQQEDSAVYLCASSLDTAGYTFGSGTRLTVV.

This clonotype has just a few counts. The chain links TRBV15 to TRBJ2-6, with 9 bases identical to TRBD1. CDR1 LNHNV and CDR2 YYDKDF come from the germline V gene (reference sequence). V lost 8 bases to trimming and J lost 0 bases; unmatched junction nucleotides: 2. This CDR3 has 15 amino acids. CDR3 in amino acids: CATRQGDSGANVLTF. The CDR3, as DNA: TGTGCCACCCGACAGGGGGACTCTGGGGCCAACGTCCTGACTTTC.

The V gene is TRBV14, the J gene TRBJ1-4; the D is unclear. Between the trimmed V and J ends, which lost 0 bases and 10 bases, there was a span of 6 bases. CDR3 size: 12 residues. The germline V gene encodes CDR1 SGHDN and CDR2 FVKESK. Written as DNA, the CDR3 is TGTGCCAGCAGCCAAGATTACGGAAAACTGTTTTTT. Translating gives CASSQDYGKLFF.

The rearrangement joins TRBV10-1 to TRBJ2-7; the D gene is possibly TRBD2 (5 bases). The CDR3 extends over 12 amino acids. Germline V gives CDR1 WNHNN, CDR2 SYGVQD (reference sequence). V was pared by 2 bases and J by 9 bases, with 11 bases between. The CDR3 DNA sequence: TGCGCCAGCAGTGAGAGCCACAGCGGGCAGTACTTC. It translates to CASSESHSGQYF.

This clonotype was seen more than once but under ten times. The chain is built from TRBV6-5 and TRBJ1-3; no reliable D call. Trimming removed 4 bases at V and 9 bases at J, with 13 bases between. In germline, CDR1 is MNHEY, CDR2 SVGAGI. The CDR3 loop spans 13 amino acids. CDR3 coding DNA: TGTGCCAGCAGTTCCGGCAGGACTAGCACCATATATTTT. Translation: CASSSGRTSTIYF.

Relative to its sample, this clonotype is medium-sized. The rearrangement uses TRBV2 and TRBJ1-2, with D maybe TRBD1 (5 bases). With 7 bases removed from V and 8 bases from J, the gap between germline ends came to 14 bases. Germline CDR1 is SNHLY and CDR2 is FYNNEI. CDR3 size: 12 residues. In nucleotides, the CDR3 is TGTGCCAGCACTCTGGGGGTTGGCGGCTACACCTTC. Its protein is CASTLGVGGYTF.

This clonotype was counted only a few times. V gene TRBV20-1 combines with J gene TRBJ2-3; 9 bases align to TRBD2. Germline loops: CDR1 DFQATT, CDR2 SNEGSKA (reference sequence). The J segment lost 4 bases and the V segment lost 0 bases, leaving 17 bases of the junction unmatched. This CDR3 region has 19 residues. The CDR3 coding sequence is TGCAGTGCTAGAGAAGCCCTAGCGGGGACCGGACCGCTTTCAGATACGCAGTATTTT. Translating it yields CSAREALAGTGPLSDTQYF.